Listed below are T cell receptor beta chains from one sample, sequenced in a study of T cells after somatic rescue of genetic block. Assay used: immunoSEQ multiplex PCR; TCRdb lists only in-frame clones, some missing. The repertoire holds tens of thousands of clones, 90% seen once, with around 1.6% in the top ten. Input material: peripheral blood mononuclear cells (PBMCs). These receptors all come from a young woman. Each CDR3 is given with its conserved first and last residue. D genes are given only for firm matches. Not all rows give a size; the values are once, few, many and, for expanded clones, a class.

clone size | J gene | V gene | D gene | CDR3 DNA | CDR3 protein
. | TRBJ2-6 | TRBV28 | . | TGTGCCAGCAGTTTGTCCCCGGAGGCCAACGTCCTGACTTTC | CASSLSPEANVLTF
. | TRBJ2-3 | TRBV20-1 | . | TGCAGTGCTCCTCGGGGGGATACGCAGTATTTT | CSAPRGDTQYF
. | TRBJ2-7 | TRBV6-5 | . | TGTGCCAGCAGTTTCCTGGCTAGCGTCTCCTACGAGCAGTACTTC | CASSFLASVSYEQYF
once | TRBJ2-7 | TRBV9 | TRBD2 | TGTGCCAGCAGCGCCGGGACGGGACTAGCGGGAGGGAGCTCCTACGAGCAGTACTTC | CASSAGTGLAGGSSYEQYF
. | TRBJ1-5 | TRBV4-2 | . | TGTGCCAGCAGCCAAGATCTGGCGGGCCGGGGGCCCCAGCATTTT | CASSQDLAGRGPQHF
. | TRBJ2-7 | TRBV19 | . | TGTGCCAGTAGTGGGTGGGGACGTCCGGACGAGCAGTACTTC | CASSGWGRPDEQYF
. | TRBJ1-2 | TRBV29-1 | . | TGCAGCGTTGAAGATCCGGGGGGGGGCGAACACTATGGCTACACCTTC | CSVEDPGGGEHYGYTF
. | TRBJ2-3 | TRBV27 | TRBD1 | TGTGCCAGCAGTTTATCGATAGTGACAGGGGGCTGGGGAGATACGCAGTATTTT | CASSLSIVTGGWGDTQYF
once | TRBJ2-2 | TRBV5-4 | . | TGTGCCAGCAGCTTACAGGAATCCGGGGAGCTGTTTTTT | CASSLQESGELFF
. | TRBJ2-7 | TRBV7-2 | . | TGTGCCAGCAGCTCTAGACAGTTAAGCTCCTACGAGCAGTACTTC | CASSSRQLSSYEQYF
. | TRBJ1-5 | TRBV18 | TRBD1 | TGTGCCAGCTCACTCGGACAGGGGATTGGAGTCAGCAATCAGCCCCAGCATTTT | CASSLGQGIGVSNQPQHF
. | TRBJ1-1 | TRBV2 | . | TGTGCCAGGACCCCAGGGAACACTGAAGCTTTCTTT | CARTPGNTEAFF
once | TRBJ1-1 | TRBV10-3 | . | TGTGCCATATGGCGGGGCGGGGGCACTGAAGCTTTCTTT | CAIWRGGGTEAFF
. | TRBJ2-5 | TRBV5-1 | . | TGCGCCAGCAGCTTGGGAGCGCGGGAGACCCAGTACTTC | CASSLGARETQYF
. | TRBJ1-2 | TRBV7-9 | TRBD1 | TGTGCCATCAGACCCAGGGGGATTACGGAGGGCTACACCTTC | CAIRPRGITEGYTF
. | TRBJ1-1 | TRBV27 | . | TGTGCCAGCAATCCCTTCGTGGGGAACACTGAAGCTTTCTTT | CASNPFVGNTEAFF
. | TRBJ2-7 | TRBV28 | . | TGTGCCAGCGAGGAGCGGGTCCTACCCTACGAGCAGTACTTC | CASEERVLPYEQYF
. | TRBJ2-7 | TRBV7-3 | . | TGTGCCAGCAGCTTAAAACAGGCGGGGATCTACGAGCAGTACTTC | CASSLKQAGIYEQYF
. | TRBJ2-5 | TRBV5-6 | . | TGTGCCAGCAGCTTGGTTAGCATGCTCGAAGAGACCCAGTACTTC | CASSLVSMLEETQYF
. | TRBJ1-2 | TRBV5-1 | . | TGCGCCAGCAGCTTGGAGTCAGGGAGTCCTTATGGCTACACCTTC | CASSLESGSPYGYTF
. | TRBJ2-7 | TRBV7-2 | TRBD2 | TGTGCCAGCAGCTTAAACTCGGGAGGTCGAGGGGAGCAGTACTTC | CASSLNSGGRGEQYF
. | TRBJ2-3 | TRBV27 | TRBD2 | TGTGCCAGCAGTTTATCGAAGCTTGGCGGGAGGGGGGATACGCAGTATTTT | CASSLSKLGGRGDTQYF
. | TRBJ2-1 | TRBV5-1 | TRBD1 | TGCGCCAGCAGCTCGCCGGGACAGGCCCGATTTACGGAGCAGTTCTTC | CASSSPGQARFTEQFF
. | TRBJ2-2 | TRBV27 | . | TGTGCCAGCAGCCCACCTTCTCCAGCAACCGGGGAGCTGTTTTTT | CASSPPSPATGELFF
. | TRBJ1-1 | TRBV4-1 | . | TGCGCCAGCAGCCACACATCGGGTGCGGCACGGGGGACTGAAGCTTTCTTT | CASSHTSGAARGTEAFF
. | TRBJ1-2 | TRBV27 | . | TGTGCCAGCAGTGCAACAGGGAATTCGGAAGGCTACACCTTC | CASSATGNSEGYTF
once | TRBJ1-1 | TRBV2 | TRBD1 | TGTGCCAGCAGTGGCAGGGGGCTTGGCACTGAAGCTTTCTTT | CASSGRGLGTEAFF
. | TRBJ1-4 | TRBV15 | . | TGTGCCACCAGCAGAGATTCGATCCGAAACCCAACTAATGAAAAACTGTTTTTT | CATSRDSIRNPTNEKLFF
. | TRBJ1-1 | TRBV4-1 | . | TGCGCCAGCAGCCAAGGGTGGCGAGGCAGCGGAGGGACTGAAGCTTTCTTT | CASSQGWRGSGGTEAFF
. | TRBJ2-7 | TRBV14 | . | TGTGCCAGCAGCCACCCCACCCCTAGCAGACAATACGAGCAGTACTTC | CASSHPTPSRQYEQYF
. | TRBJ1-1 | TRBV7-9 | . | TGTGCCAGCAGCCCTCCGGACGGGGTAGGCACTGAAGCTTTCTTT | CASSPPDGVGTEAFF
. | TRBJ1-4 | TRBV18 | . | TGTGCCAGCTCACAAAGGACGGGGGTGAATGAAAAACTGTTTTTT | CASSQRTGVNEKLFF
. | TRBJ1-1 | TRBV28 | . | TGTGCCAGCAGTTTCCTGACTATCGATGAAGCTTTCTTT | CASSFLTIDEAFF
. | TRBJ1-5 | TRBV6-6 | . | TGTGCCAGCAGTTACCGGACCGGGGGCAGCAATCAGCCCCAGCATTTT | CASSYRTGGSNQPQHF
once | TRBJ1-3 | TRBV5-1 | TRBD1 | TGCGCCAGCAGCCCACAGGGGTTGGGAGACACCATATATTTT | CASSPQGLGDTIYF
. | TRBJ1-5 | TRBV27 | . | TGTGCCAGCAGTATCAACAGCGATAGCAATCAGCCCCAGCATTTT | CASSINSDSNQPQHF
. | TRBJ1-2 | TRBV27 | . | TGTGCCAGCTCCCCGGGGGGATCGGGCTATGGCTACACCTTC | CASSPGGSGYGYTF
. | TRBJ2-4 | TRBV11-3 | . | TGTGCCAGCAGCTCCGGGGGCCTTTCAGCCAAAAACATTCAGTACTTC | CASSSGGLSAKNIQYF
. | TRBJ2-2 | TRBV28 | TRBD2 | TGTGCCAGCAGTCCGGGGGGAACGAACACCGGGGAGCTGTTTTTT | CASSPGGTNTGELFF
once | TRBJ2-7 | TRBV19 | . | TGTGCCAGTAGTCCCGCCTCCGGGACCTACGAGCAGTACTTC | CASSPASGTYEQYF
once | TRBJ1-2 | TRBV5-1 | . | TGCGCCAGCAGTTACACTAACTATGGCTACACCTTC | CASSYTNYGYTF
. | TRBJ2-5 | TRBV5-1 | . | TGCGCCAGCAGCTTGGGGTCACAAGAGACCCAGTACTTC | CASSLGSQETQYF
. | TRBJ1-1 | TRBV7-8 | . | TGTGCCAGCAGCCCGACAGAGAACACTGAAGCTTTCTTT | CASSPTENTEAFF
. | TRBJ1-1 | TRBV2 | TRBD1 | TGTGCCAGCAGTCGGACAGGGAGCACTGAAGCTTTCTTT | CASSRTGSTEAFF
. | TRBJ1-2 | TRBV19 | . | TGTGCCAGTAGGAGTCCCAGGGGCCTCTATGGCTACACCTTC | CASRSPRGLYGYTF
. | TRBJ2-5 | TRBV19 | . | TGTGCCAGTAGAACAGGGAGAGAGACCCAGTACTTC | CASRTGRETQYF
. | TRBJ1-2 | TRBV6-1 | . | TGTGCCAGCAGTGAACATGGAGGCTTTAACTATGGCTACACCTTC | CASSEHGGFNYGYTF
. | TRBJ2-7 | TRBV4-3 | . | TGCGCCAGCAGCCAAGATTATAACTCCCCCTACGAGCAGTACTTC | CASSQDYNSPYEQYF
. | TRBJ2-7 | TRBV27 | TRBD2 | TGTGCCAGCAGTTCGGGAGGGGGGTCCGGCGTCTACGAGCAGTACTTC | CASSSGGGSGVYEQYF
. | TRBJ2-2 | TRBV18 | . | TGTGCCAGCTCACCAACGACAGACCCCGGGGAGCTGTTTTTT | CASSPTTDPGELFF
. | TRBJ2-5 | TRBV12-5 | . | TGTGCTAGTGGTTTGGGTCCGAGGGAGACCCAGTACTTC | CASGLGPRETQYF